The source of this TCR beta chain is a study of cytomegalovirus exposure and HLA in healthy donors. Points from the study as a whole: Analysis was carried out at a later point, and it linked a missense DCLRE1C variant to TCR beta V- and J-gene trimming. The classifier, whose performance was assessed in both the original and validation cohorts, reportedly diagnosed cytomegalovirus status with high specificity and sensitivity.

Primers for the PCR totalled 60 Vbeta and 13 Jbeta. Only in-frame clones appear in the TCRdb table, and some are missing; sequencing was by immunoSEQ multiplex PCR. Of 58,000 or so clones in the sample, roughly 80% are singletons; the top ten hold under 30%. In this sample, this clone turned up once. Its antigen is as yet unknown. CDR3 length equals 13 residues. The germline V gene encodes CDR1 SGHNT and CDR2 YYREEE (reference sequence). Between the trimmed V and J ends, which lost 4 bases and 5 bases, there was a span of 11 bases. The source of this sequence is a woman between 35 and 50 years old in good health and CMV-seropositive. The sequenced sample was PBMCs. The chain uses TRBV5-4 and TRBJ2-3; D unresolved. The CDR3 spells CASSNVGGDTQYF. In DNA, the CDR3 is TGTGCCAGCAGCAACGTCGGTGGAGATACGCAGTATTTT.